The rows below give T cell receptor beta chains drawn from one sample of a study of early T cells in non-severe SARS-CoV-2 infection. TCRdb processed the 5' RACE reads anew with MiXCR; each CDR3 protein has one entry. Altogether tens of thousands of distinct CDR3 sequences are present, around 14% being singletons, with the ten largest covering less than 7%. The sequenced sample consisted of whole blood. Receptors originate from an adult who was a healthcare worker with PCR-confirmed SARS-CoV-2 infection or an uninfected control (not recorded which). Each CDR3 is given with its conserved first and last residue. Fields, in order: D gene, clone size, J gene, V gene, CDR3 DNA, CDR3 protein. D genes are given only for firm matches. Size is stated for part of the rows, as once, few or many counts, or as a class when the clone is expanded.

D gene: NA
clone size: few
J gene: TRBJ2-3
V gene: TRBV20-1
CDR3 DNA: TGCAGTGCTAGAGCGTTTGGTGGCTTTGATACGCAGTATTTT
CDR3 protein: CSARAFGGFDTQYF

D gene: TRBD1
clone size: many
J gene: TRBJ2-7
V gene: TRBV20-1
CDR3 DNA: TGCAGTGCTAAGACAGGGTCCTACGAGCAGTACTTC
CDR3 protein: CSAKTGSYEQYF

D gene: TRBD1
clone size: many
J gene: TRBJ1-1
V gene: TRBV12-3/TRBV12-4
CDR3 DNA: TGTGCCAGCAGTCCCCGGGACAGGGTCGGTGTTGAAGCTTTCTTT
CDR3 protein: CASSPRDRVGVEAFF

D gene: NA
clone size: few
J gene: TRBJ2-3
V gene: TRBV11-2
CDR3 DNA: TGTGCCAGCAGCGTGATGGGACTCCTCACAGATACGCAGTATTTT
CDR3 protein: CASSVMGLLTDTQYF

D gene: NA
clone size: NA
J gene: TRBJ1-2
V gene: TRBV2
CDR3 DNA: TGTGCCAGCAGTGAAGGTCGGGGGGATGGCTACACCTTC
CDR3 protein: CASSEGRGDGYTF

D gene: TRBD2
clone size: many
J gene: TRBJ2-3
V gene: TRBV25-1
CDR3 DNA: TGTGCCAGCAGTGAATACGGGTCGACTAGCGGGAGAGATACGCAGTATTTT
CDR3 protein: CASSEYGSTSGRDTQYF

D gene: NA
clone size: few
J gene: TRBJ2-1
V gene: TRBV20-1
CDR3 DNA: TGCAGTGCCGAAGGTTTAACCTTATTAGATGAGCAGTTCTTC
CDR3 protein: CSAEGLTLLDEQFF

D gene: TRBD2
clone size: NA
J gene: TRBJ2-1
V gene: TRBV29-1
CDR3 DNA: TGCAGCGCCCCGGGACTAGCGGGAGGGCGAGATGAGCAGTTCTTC
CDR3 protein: CSAPGLAGGRDEQFF

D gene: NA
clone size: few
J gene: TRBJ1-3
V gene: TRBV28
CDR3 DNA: TGTGCCACGGGGAACGGAAACACCATATATTTT
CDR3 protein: CATGNGNTIYF

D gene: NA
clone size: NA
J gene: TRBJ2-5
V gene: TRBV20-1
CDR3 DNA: TGCAGTGCCCCTAGACTAGGCGGGGCCCAAGAGACCCAGTACTTC
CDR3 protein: CSAPRLGGAQETQYF

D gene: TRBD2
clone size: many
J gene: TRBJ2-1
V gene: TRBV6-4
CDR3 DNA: TGTGCCAGCAGTGCCGGGAGGGCCTCCGAGCAGTTCTTC
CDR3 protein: CASSAGRASEQFF

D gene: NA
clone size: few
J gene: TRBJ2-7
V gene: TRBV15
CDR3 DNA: TGTGCCCCACCTTACGAGCAGTACTTC
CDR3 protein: CAPPYEQYF

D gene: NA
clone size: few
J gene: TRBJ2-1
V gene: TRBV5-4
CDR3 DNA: TGTGCCAGCAGCCTTCGGACCTTAAATGAGCAGTTCTTC
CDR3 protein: CASSLRTLNEQFF

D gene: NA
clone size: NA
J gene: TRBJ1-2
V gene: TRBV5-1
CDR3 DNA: TGCGCCAGCACTCCGGGGAGGGTAGACTACGGCTACACCTTC
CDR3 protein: CASTPGRVDYGYTF

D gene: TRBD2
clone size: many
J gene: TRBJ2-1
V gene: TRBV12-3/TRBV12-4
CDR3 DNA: TGTGCCAGCAGTTTTCATTCTGCCTCTAGCGGGAGAGGGAATGAGCAGTTCTTC
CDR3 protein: CASSFHSASSGRGNEQFF

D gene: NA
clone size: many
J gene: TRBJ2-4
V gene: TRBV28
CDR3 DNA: TGTGCCAGCAGTATCTCTAGGAACATTCAGTACTTC
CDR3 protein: CASSISRNIQYF

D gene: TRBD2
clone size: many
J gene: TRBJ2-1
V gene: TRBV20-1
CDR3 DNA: TGCAGTGCCCCAGCGGGAGAGCGGAATGAGCAGTTCTTC
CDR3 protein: CSAPAGERNEQFF

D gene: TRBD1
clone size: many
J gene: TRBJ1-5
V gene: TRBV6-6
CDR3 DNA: TGTGCCAGCAGCCAGAATGGATGGCAGGGGGTTGGGCAGCCCCAGCATTTT
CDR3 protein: CASSQNGWQGVGQPQHF

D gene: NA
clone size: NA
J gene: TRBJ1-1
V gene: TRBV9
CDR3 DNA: TGTGCCAGCAGCGTAGCCGCGGCAGCTCCTGAAGCTTTCTTT
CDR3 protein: CASSVAAAAPEAFF

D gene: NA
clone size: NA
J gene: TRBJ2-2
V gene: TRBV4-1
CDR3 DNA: TGCGCCAGCAGCCAAGAAGGGGGCGGGGAGCTGTTTTTT
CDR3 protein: CASSQEGGGELFF

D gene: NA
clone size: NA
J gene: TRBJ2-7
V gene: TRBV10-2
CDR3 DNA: TGCGCCAGCAGTAGCTCTGGGGTGCTAGGCGAGCAGTACTTC
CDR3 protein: CASSSSGVLGEQYF

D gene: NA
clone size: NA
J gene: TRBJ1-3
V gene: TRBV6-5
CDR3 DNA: TGTGCCAGCAGGTTCGACAGTTCCTCTGGAAACACCATATATTTT
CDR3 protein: CASRFDSSSGNTIYF

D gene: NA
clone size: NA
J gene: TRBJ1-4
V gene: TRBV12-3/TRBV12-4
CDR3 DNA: TGTGCCAGCAGTTCGATAAGAGAAAAACTGTTTTTT
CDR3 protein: CASSSIREKLFF

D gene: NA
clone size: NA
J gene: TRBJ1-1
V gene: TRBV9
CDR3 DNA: TGTGCCAGCAGCGTCAGGGGTTACACTGAAGCTTTCTTT
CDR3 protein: CASSVRGYTEAFF